A selection of T cell receptor beta chains follows, all from one sample in a study of T cells after yellow fever vaccination. TCRdb recomputed calls from the 5' RACE reads with MiXCR, one row per CDR3 protein. Of hundreds of thousands of distinct CDR3 sequences in the sample, 20% to 25% were seen once. The sample was PBMCs, taken less than 25 days after the first yellow fever vaccination. All receptors derive from a man younger than 30 who received the YFV17D yellow fever vaccine. Both conserved end residues are part of each CDR3. A D gene is named only where the DNA matches it firmly. For some rows the clone size is stated as once, few or many, or as a class when expanded; others skip it.

V: TRBV7-2; D: NA; size: NA; J: TRBJ1-2; DNA: TGTGCCAGCAGCTTAGCGCAGGGTCAAGGCTACACCTTC; CDR3: CASSLAQGQGYTF
V: TRBV19; D: NA; size: NA; J: TRBJ1-2; DNA: TGTGCCAGTAGCCTGACCGGAGCGGGGGTTGGTGGCTACACCTTC; CDR3: CASSLTGAGVGGYTF
V: TRBV12-3/TRBV12-4; D: TRBD1; size: NA; J: TRBJ2-2; DNA: TGTGCCAGCAGTTTGAGGACAGGGTTGAAATCCGGGGAGCTGTTTTTT; CDR3: CASSLRTGLKSGELFF
V: TRBV28; D: NA; size: NA; J: TRBJ1-5; DNA: TGTGCCAGCAGATCGGCCCAGCCCCAGCATTTT; CDR3: CASRSAQPQHF
V: TRBV5-1; D: NA; size: few; J: TRBJ1-2; DNA: TGCGCCAGCAGGAAAGAAGGGGGCTACACCTTC; CDR3: CASRKEGGYTF
V: TRBV29-1; D: NA; size: NA; J: TRBJ1-1; DNA: TGCAGCGTCAGACAGGTATTGAACACTGAAGCTTTCTTT; CDR3: CSVRQVLNTEAFF
V: TRBV20-1; D: TRBD1; size: NA; J: TRBJ1-2; DNA: TGCAGTGCCCGCAGGACAGGGGGCGACTATGGCTACACCTTC; CDR3: CSARRTGGDYGYTF
V: TRBV27; D: TRBD2; size: many; J: TRBJ2-3; DNA: TGTGCCAGCAGTTTGGGGGGGGGTCTCACAGATACGCAGTATTTT; CDR3: CASSLGGGLTDTQYF
V: TRBV7-9; D: NA; size: few; J: TRBJ1-6; DNA: TGTGCCAGCAGCCCTCCCAGAGTCGGTCTCCTCCACTTT; CDR3: CASSPPRVGLLHF
V: TRBV18; D: NA; size: NA; J: TRBJ1-2; DNA: TGTGCCAGCTCGCCCAATGAAGGGGTCTATGGCTACACCTTC; CDR3: CASSPNEGVYGYTF
V: TRBV7-2; D: TRBD1; size: few; J: TRBJ1-1; DNA: TGTGCCAGCAGCGAAACAGGGGCTGAAGCTTTCTTT; CDR3: CASSETGAEAFF
V: TRBV5-1; D: NA; size: few; J: TRBJ1-3; DNA: TGCGCCAGCAGCTTGGGTATAGCGATCTCTGGAAACACCATATATTTT; CDR3: CASSLGIAISGNTIYF
V: TRBV7-2; D: TRBD1; size: few; J: TRBJ2-4; DNA: TGTGCCAGCAGCTTAGAGGGGGCGTCCAAAAACATTCAGTACTTC; CDR3: CASSLEGASKNIQYF
V: TRBV9; D: NA; size: many; J: TRBJ1-5; DNA: TGTGCCAGCAGCGTAGGCGACGGACTTGGGCCCCAGCATTTT; CDR3: CASSVGDGLGPQHF
V: TRBV7-9; D: NA; size: few; J: TRBJ2-3; DNA: TGTGCCAGCAGCTGGTGGCCAGATACGCAGTATTTT; CDR3: CASSWWPDTQYF
V: TRBV5-1; D: NA; size: NA; J: TRBJ2-2; DNA: TGCGCCAGCGCGGTTAGCGCCTCGAACACCGGGGAGCTGTTTTTT; CDR3: CASAVSASNTGELFF
V: TRBV4-3; D: TRBD1; size: NA; J: TRBJ1-6; DNA: TGCGCCAGCAGCCAAGATTGGCAGGGGGCTGGTTCACCCCTCCACTTT; CDR3: CASSQDWQGAGSPLHF
V: TRBV6-1; D: TRBD1; size: few; J: TRBJ1-4; DNA: TGTGCCAGCAGCCGGACAGGTGGTGAAAAACTGTTTTTT; CDR3: CASSRTGGEKLFF